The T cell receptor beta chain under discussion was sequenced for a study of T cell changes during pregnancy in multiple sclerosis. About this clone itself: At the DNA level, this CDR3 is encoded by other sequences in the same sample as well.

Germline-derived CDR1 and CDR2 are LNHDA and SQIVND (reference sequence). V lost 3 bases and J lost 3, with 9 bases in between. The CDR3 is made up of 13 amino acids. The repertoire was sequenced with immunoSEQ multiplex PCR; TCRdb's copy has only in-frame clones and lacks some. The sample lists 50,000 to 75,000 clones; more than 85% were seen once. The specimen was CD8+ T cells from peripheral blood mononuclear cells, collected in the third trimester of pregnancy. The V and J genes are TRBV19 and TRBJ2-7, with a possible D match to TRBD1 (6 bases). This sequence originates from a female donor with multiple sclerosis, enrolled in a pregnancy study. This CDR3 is CASSMGTRYEQYF. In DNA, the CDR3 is TGTGCCAGTAGTATGGGGACACGCTACGAGCAGTACTTC.